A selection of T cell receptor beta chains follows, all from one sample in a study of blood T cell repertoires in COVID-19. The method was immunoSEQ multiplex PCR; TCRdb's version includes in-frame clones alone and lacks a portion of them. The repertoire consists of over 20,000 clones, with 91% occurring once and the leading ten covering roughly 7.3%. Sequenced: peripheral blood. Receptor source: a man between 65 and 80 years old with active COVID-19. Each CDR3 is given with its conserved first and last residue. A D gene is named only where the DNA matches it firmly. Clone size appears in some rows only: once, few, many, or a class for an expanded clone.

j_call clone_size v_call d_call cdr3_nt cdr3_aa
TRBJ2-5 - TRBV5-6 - TGTGCCAGCACCCAGGACAGACAAGAGACCCAGTACTTC CASTQDRQETQYF
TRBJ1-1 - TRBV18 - TGTGCCAGCTCATCACGGGGGCAGGGGCAAGCTTTCTTT CASSSRGQGQAFF
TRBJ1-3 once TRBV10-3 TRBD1 TGTGCCACCGACAGGGGGCAAGGAAACACCATATATTTT CATDRGQGNTIYF
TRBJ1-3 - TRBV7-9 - TGTGCCAGCAGCCCTGCGCCCTCTGGAAACACCATATATTTT CASSPAPSGNTIYF
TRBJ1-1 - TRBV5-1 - TGCGCCAGCAGCTTGGACAGGGTGAACACTGAAGCTTTCTTT CASSLDRVNTEAFF
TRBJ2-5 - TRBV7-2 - TGTGCCAGCAGCTCAGGGGCGGGCCCAGGGACCCAGTACTTC CASSSGAGPGTQYF
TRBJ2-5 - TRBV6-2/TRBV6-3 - TGTGCCAGCAGTTTGAGGCTAGAGACCCAGTACTTC CASSLRLETQYF
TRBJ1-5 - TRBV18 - TGTGCCAGCTCAACTCTCGATAGCAATCAGCCCCAGCATTTT CASSTLDSNQPQHF
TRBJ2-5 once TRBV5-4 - TGTGCCAGCAGCTTCAGGGGCGAAGAGACCCAGTACTTC CASSFRGEETQYF
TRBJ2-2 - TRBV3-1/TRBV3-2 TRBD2 TGTGCCAGCAGCCGACTAGCGGGAGCGGCGAGCACCGGGGAGCTGTTTTTT CASSRLAGAASTGELFF
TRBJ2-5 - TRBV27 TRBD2 TGTGCCAGCAGTCAAAGGACTAGCGGGAGAGAGACCCAGTACTTC CASSQRTSGRETQYF
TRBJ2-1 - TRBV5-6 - TGTGCCAGCAGCTTGCTCCGGGAAGGGGGACACCAAATGAATGAGCAGTTCTTC CASSLLREGGHQMNEQFF
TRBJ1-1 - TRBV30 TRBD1 TGTGCCTGGAGTGTTCCCCGACAGGGTAACACTGAAGCTTTCTTT CAWSVPRQGNTEAFF
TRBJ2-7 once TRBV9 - TGTGCCAGCAGCGCAGGACAGTCCTACGAGCAGTACTTC CASSAGQSYEQYF
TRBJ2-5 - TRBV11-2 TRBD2 TGTGCCAGCAGCGGAGCGGGGGGGCGGCAAGAGACCCAGTACTTC CASSGAGGRQETQYF
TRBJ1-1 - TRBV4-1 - TGCGCCAGCAGCCCACTGGGCATGAACACTGAAGCTTTCTTT CASSPLGMNTEAFF
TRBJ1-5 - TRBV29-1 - TGCAGCGTTGTAACGGACAGCGATCAGCCCCAGCATTTT CSVVTDSDQPQHF
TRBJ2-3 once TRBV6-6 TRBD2 TGTGCCACCGCCGGGACTACCAATTTTGGCTATACGCAGTATTTT CATAGTTNFGYTQYF
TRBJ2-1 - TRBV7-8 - TGTGCCAGCAGCTTACGACGGGATCGGTACAATGAGCAGTTCTTC CASSLRRDRYNEQFF
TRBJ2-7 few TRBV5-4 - TGTGCCAGCAGCCCGGTTGGGGCTCGCGAGCAGTACTTC CASSPVGAREQYF
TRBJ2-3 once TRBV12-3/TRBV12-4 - TGTGCCAGCAGGGACGGGGGCACAGATACGCAGTATTTT CASRDGGTDTQYF
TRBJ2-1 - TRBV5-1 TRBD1 TGCGCCAGCAGCGTCCGGGACAGGGAGAGCAATGAGCAGTTCTTC CASSVRDRESNEQFF
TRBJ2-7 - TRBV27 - TGTGCCAGCAGTTTAGGACTCTTCAGCTCCTACGAGCAGTACTTC CASSLGLFSSYEQYF
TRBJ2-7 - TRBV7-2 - TGTGCCAGCAGCTTAGCTGGCAGGGCAAACGAGCAGTACTTC CASSLAGRANEQYF
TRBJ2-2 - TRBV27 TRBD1 TGTGCCAGCAGTTTATGGGGACAGGGAAGCGGGGAGCTGTTTTTT CASSLWGQGSGELFF
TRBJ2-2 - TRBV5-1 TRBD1 TGCGCCAGCAGCAATACCGGGACAGGCGCCGGGGAGCTGTTTTTT CASSNTGTGAGELFF
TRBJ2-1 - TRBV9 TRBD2 TGTGCCAGCAGCGTAGCTAGCGGGGGTTACAATGAGCAGTTCTTC CASSVASGGYNEQFF
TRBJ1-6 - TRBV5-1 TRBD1 TGCGCCAGCAGCTGGGGACAGGGGATAGGGTCACCCCTCCACTTT CASSWGQGIGSPLHF
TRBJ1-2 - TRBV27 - TGTGCCAGCAGTGAGCGGCCCAGAGGGGGCTACACCTTC CASSERPRGGYTF
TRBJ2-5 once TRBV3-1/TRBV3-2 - TGTGCCAGCAGTCCGGACAGCCAAGAGACCCAGTACTTC CASSPDSQETQYF
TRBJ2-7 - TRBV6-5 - TGTGCCAGCAGAGGGAGCTCCTACGAGCAGTACTTC CASRGSSYEQYF
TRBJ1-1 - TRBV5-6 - TGTGCCAGCAGCTTGACACAGAACACTGAAGCTTTCTTT CASSLTQNTEAFF
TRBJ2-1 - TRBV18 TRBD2 TGTGCCAGCTCACCACTAGCGGGAGGAGGCAATGAGCAGTTCTTC CASSPLAGGGNEQFF
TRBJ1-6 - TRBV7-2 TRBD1 TGTGCCAGCAGCTTAGAGGGACAGGGGTATAATTCACCCCTCCACTTT CASSLEGQGYNSPLHF
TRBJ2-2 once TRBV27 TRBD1 TGTGCCAGCAGACCGACAGGGAGCTTTGCCGGGGAGCTGTTTTTT CASRPTGSFAGELFF
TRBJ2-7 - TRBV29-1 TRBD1 TGCAGCGTTGCGGGACAGGCCTACGAGCAGTACTTC CSVAGQAYEQYF